The 10 T cell receptor beta chains reported below all come from one sample, sequenced in a study of post-analysis software for immune sequencing data. The antigens these receptors bind are not known. Study-level findings and limits: Five or six TRBV segments were significantly more frequent in patients than in controls. TRBV5-6, TRBV5-1 and TRBV20-1 were among these segments.

Unique molecular identifiers tagged the TCR beta cDNA libraries. MiXCR, run by TCRdb on the PCR reads, gives a single entry per CDR3 protein. The table lists approximately 730,000 distinct CDR3 sequences, roughly 27% of them singletons, with 0.55% to 0.65% in the top ten. The sample was blood. The receptor set was obtained from a girl between 10 and 17 years old with multiple sclerosis.

The sample holds a few counts of this clonotype. V is TRBV7-2 and J is TRBJ2-2; D may be TRBD2 (5 bases). This CDR3 has 14 residues. Trimming took off 3 bases at V and 4 bases at J, with 9 bases between the two ends. CDR1 and CDR2 (germline): SGHTA, FQGNSA. In DNA, the CDR3 is TGTGCCAGCAGCTTCGCTAGCCCCACCGGGGAGCTGTTTTTT. Protein: CASSFASPTGELFF.

Comment on this clonotype: A much larger clone lies one base from this, so it may be a read error. The J gene is TRBJ2-3, the V gene TRBV4-3; 9 positions match TRBD2. CDR3 size: 14 residues. Germline CDR1 is LGHNA and CDR2 is YSLEER. The V and J ends lost 8 bases and 3 bases, in that order; junction bases with no gene match: 6. CDR3 in amino acids: CASGPGLATDTQYF. The DNA for the CDR3 is TGCGCCAGCGGCCCGGGACTAGCAACAGATACGCAGTATTTT.

The chain couples TRBV29-1 to TRBJ1-2, with D perhaps TRBD1 (6 bases). Deletions cut 7 bases from V and 7 bases from J, with 13 bases between. This CDR3 region has 11 residues. The germline V gene encodes CDR1 SQVTM and CDR2 ANQGSEA. The CDR3 spells CSAGDTSGYTF. For the CDR3, the DNA is TGCAGCGCTGGGGACACTAGTGGCTACACCTTC.

This clonotype was recorded at least ten times. The chain uses TRBV12-5 and TRBJ1-2; no firm D call. The CDR3 spans 10 residues. Germline lookup yields CDR1 LGHNT and CDR2 FRNRAP. The V gene lost 4 bases and the J gene lost 8 bases, with 5 bases spanning the gap. The CDR3 DNA follows: TGTGCTAGTGGTTCGGGGGGCTACACCTTC. Amino acids: CASGSGGYTF.

The rearrangement joins TRBV19 to TRBJ2-7; TRBD1 is a possible D gene (5 bases). This CDR3 has 13 amino acids. Deletions cut 3 bases from V and 3 bases from J, with 9 bases between. In germline, CDR1 is LNHDA, CDR2 SQIVND (reference sequence). The CDR3 loop reads CASSMGQGYEQYF. The CDR3 region has the DNA TGTGCCAGTAGTATGGGGCAGGGCTACGAGCAGTACTTC.

CDR3 nucleotide sequence: TGCAGTGCTCACCGTAGCGGGGGGGCCGTAGAGACCCAGTACTTC. Its protein product is CSAHRSGGAVETQYF. The gene calls are TRBV20-1 and TRBJ2-5, with 11 nucleotides matching TRBD2. Germline V CDR1 and CDR2: DFQATT, SNEGSKA (reference sequence). The CDR3 runs to 15 residues. With 5 bases clipped from V and 4 bases from J, the junction kept 9 bases outside the gene matches.

This clonotype was seen a few times. The rearrangement joins TRBV28 to TRBJ2-7, with D perhaps matching TRBD1 (5 bases). The CDR3 runs 13 residues. V was clipped by 6 bases and J by 5 bases, with 14 bases between them. Germline lookup yields CDR1 MDHEN and CDR2 SYDVKM. The CDR3 sequence: CASRLDIRDEQYF. The DNA for the CDR3 is TGTGCCAGCAGGCTGGACATCAGGGACGAGCAGTACTTC.

This clonotype showed up just a few times. The V gene is TRBV29-1, the J gene TRBJ2-7; 8 bases line up with TRBD1. CDR1 is SQVTM, CDR2 ANQGSEA, per germline. The V segment lost 2 bases and the J segment 6 bases; nucleotides outside the gene matches: 6. The CDR3 has 13 amino acids. The CDR3 DNA follows: TGCAGCGTTGAACAGGGGGCAGGTACCGAGCAGTACTTC. Its translation is CSVEQGAGTEQYF.

This clonotype was counted only a few times. This rearrangement joins TRBV7-2 to TRBJ1-4, with 8 bases identical to TRBD1. The CDR3 consists of 15 residues. CDR1 is SGHTA and CDR2 is FQGNSA in the germline V gene. V was clipped by 5 bases and J by 6 bases; unmatched bases: 8. The CDR3 reads CASSPSTGEDEKLFF. CDR3 DNA sequence: TGTGCCAGCAGCCCTTCGACAGGGGAGGATGAAAAACTGTTTTTT.

This chain's CDR3 is CAISETDRGSYEQYF. CDR3 nucleotides: TGTGCCATCAGTGAGACGGACAGGGGCTCCTACGAGCAGTACTTC. This rearrangement joins TRBV10-3 to TRBJ2-7, with TRBD1 matching over 9 bases. The germline CDR1 and CDR2 sequences are ENHRY and SYGVKD. Trimming at V came to 2 bases and at J to 0 bases, leaving 2 bases not matched to a gene. CDR3 length: 15 residues.